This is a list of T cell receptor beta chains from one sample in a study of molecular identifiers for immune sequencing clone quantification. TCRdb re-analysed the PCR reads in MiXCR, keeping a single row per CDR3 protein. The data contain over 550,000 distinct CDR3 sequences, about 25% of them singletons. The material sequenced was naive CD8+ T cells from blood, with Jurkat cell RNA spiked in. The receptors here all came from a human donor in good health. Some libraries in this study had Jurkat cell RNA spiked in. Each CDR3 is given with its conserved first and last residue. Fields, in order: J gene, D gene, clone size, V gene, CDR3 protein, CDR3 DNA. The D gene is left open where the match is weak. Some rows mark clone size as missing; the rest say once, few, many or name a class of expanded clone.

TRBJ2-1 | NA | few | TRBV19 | CASSIAQGGVMEQFF | TGTGCCAGTAGTATTGCACAGGGAGGGGTGATGGAGCAGTTCTTC
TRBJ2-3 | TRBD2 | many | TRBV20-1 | CSARSPGLAITDTQYF | TGCAGTGCTAGAAGTCCGGGACTAGCTATAACAGATACGCAGTATTTT
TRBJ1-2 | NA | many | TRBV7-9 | CASSIKTGNYGYTF | TGTGCCAGCAGCATCAAGACAGGCAACTATGGCTACACCTTC
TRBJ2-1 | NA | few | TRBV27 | CASRLALAGEQFF | TGTGCCAGCAGACTCGCCCTAGCTGGAGAGCAGTTCTTC
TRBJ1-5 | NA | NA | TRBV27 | CASSPRVDNQPQHF | TGTGCCAGCAGTCCCCGTGTGGACAATCAGCCCCAGCATTTT
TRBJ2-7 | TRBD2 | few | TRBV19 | CATGLAGTTSYEQYF | TGTGCTACGGGACTAGCGGGAACGACCTCCTACGAGCAGTACTTC
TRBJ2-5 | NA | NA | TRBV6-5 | CASSHGTQETQYF | TGTGCCAGCAGCCACGGGACACAAGAGACCCAGTACTTC
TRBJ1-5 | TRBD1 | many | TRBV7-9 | CASSSPDRGLELSNQPQHF | TGTGCCAGCAGCTCCCCGGACAGGGGGTTAGAACTTAGCAATCAGCCCCAGCATTTT
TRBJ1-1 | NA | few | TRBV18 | CASSPPGRGSVAFF | TGTGCCAGCTCACCACCGGGGAGGGGTAGCGTAGCTTTCTTT
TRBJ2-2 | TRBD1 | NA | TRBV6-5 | CASTGQQNGELVF | TGTGCCAGCACGGGACAGCAAAACGGGGAGCTGGTTTTT
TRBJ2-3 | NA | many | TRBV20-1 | CSARDLFWTDTDTQYF | TGCAGTGCTAGGGACCTATTCTGGACGGACACAGATACGCAGTATTTT